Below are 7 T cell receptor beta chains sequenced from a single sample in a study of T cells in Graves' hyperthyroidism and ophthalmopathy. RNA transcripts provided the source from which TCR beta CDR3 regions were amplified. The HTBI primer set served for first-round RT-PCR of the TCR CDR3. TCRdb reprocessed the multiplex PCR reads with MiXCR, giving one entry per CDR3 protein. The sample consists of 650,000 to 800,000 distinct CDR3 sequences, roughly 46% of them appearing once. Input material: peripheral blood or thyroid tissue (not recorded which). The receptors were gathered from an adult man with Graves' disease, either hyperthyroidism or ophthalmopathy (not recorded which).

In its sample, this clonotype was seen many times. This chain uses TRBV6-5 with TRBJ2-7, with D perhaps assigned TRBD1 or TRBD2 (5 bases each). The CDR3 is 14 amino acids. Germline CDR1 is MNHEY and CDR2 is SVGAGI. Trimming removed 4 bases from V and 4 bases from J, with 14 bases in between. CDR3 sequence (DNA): TGTGCCAGCAGTTTACGGGACCCGCTTTACGAGCAGTACTTC. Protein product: CASSLRDPLYEQYF.

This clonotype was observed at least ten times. The CDR3 sequence is CASSESILGYNSPLHF. CDR3 nucleotides: TGCGCCAGCAGTGAGTCGATTTTAGGATATAATTCACCCCTCCACTTT. The chain combines TRBV10-2 with TRBJ1-6; D gene ambiguous. Per the germline V gene, CDR1 is WSHSY and CDR2 is SAAADI. With 0 bases removed from V and 4 bases from J, the gap between germline ends came to 10 bases. This CDR3 region has 16 residues.

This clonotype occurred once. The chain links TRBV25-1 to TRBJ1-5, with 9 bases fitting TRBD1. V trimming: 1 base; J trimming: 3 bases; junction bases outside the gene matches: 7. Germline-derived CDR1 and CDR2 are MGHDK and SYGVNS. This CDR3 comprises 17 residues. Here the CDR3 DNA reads TGTGCCAGCAGTGAATCCACCGGGACAGGGTTCAATCAGCCCCAGCATTTT. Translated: CASSESTGTGFNQPQHF.

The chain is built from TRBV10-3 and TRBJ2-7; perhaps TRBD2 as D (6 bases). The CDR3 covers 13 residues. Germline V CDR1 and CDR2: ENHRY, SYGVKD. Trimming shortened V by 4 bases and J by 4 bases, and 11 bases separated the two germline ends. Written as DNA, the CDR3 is TGTGCCATCAGTGTGGGAGGACCATACGAGCAGTACTTC. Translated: CAISVGGPYEQYF.

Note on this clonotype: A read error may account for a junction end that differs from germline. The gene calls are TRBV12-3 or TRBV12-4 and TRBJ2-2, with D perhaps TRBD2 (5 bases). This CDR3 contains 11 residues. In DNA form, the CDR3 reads TGTGCCAGCACCCTCGCCGGGGAGCTGCTTTTT. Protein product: CASTLAGELLF.

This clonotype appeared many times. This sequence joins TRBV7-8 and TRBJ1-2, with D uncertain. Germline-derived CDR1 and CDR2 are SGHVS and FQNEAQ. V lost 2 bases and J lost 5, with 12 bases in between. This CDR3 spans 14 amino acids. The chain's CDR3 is CASSLNSGPYGYTF. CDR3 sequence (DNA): TGTGCCAGCAGCTTAAATTCGGGCCCATATGGCTACACCTTC. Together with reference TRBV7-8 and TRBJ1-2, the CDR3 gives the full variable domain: GAGVSQSPRYKVAKRGQDVALRCDPISGHVSLFWYQQALGQGPEFLTYFQNEAQLDKSGLPSDRFFAERPEGSVSTLKIQRTQQEDSAVYLCASSLNSGPYGYTFGSGTRLTVV.

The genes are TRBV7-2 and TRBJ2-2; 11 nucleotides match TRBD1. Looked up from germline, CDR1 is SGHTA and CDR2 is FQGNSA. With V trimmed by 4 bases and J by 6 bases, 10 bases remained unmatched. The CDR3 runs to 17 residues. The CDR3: CASSSPGTGGSAGELFF. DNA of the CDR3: TGTGCCAGCAGCTCTCCCGGGACAGGGGGGTCGGCCGGGGAGCTGTTTTTT.